These T cell receptor beta chains were read from a single sample in a study of CD8 T cells in ankylosing spondylitis. TCRdb reprocessed the 5' RACE reads via MiXCR and lists one record per CDR3 protein. The table includes about 130,000 distinct CDR3 sequences, 5.5% to 7.5% detected once. The sample taken for sequencing was blood, either unsorted or a sorted T cell fraction (not recorded which). These receptors originate from a female donor with ankylosing spondylitis or in good health (not recorded which). CDR3s include the opening cysteine and the closing phenylalanine or tryptophan. A D gene is named only where the DNA matches it firmly. Expanded clones are given a class, and other clones once, few, many or no size at all.

clone_size: many
j_call: TRBJ1-1
v_call: TRBV7-2
d_call: -
cdr3_aa: CASSLGVSFNTEAFF
cdr3_nt: TGTGCCAGCAGCTTAGGGGTCAGCTTTAACACTGAAGCTTTCTTT

clone_size: many
j_call: TRBJ1-1
v_call: TRBV20-1
d_call: TRBD1
cdr3_aa: CSARVTDRGREAFF
cdr3_nt: TGCAGTGCTAGAGTAACGGACAGGGGGCGGGAAGCTTTCTTT

clone_size: many
j_call: TRBJ1-5
v_call: TRBV24-1
d_call: -
cdr3_aa: CATSNPGEPQHF
cdr3_nt: TGTGCCACCAGTAACCCTGGGGAGCCCCAGCATTTT

clone_size: many
j_call: TRBJ2-2
v_call: TRBV4-1
d_call: -
cdr3_aa: CASRATLAKGPTGELFF
cdr3_nt: TGCGCCAGCAGGGCAACCCTAGCTAAGGGCCCCACCGGGGAGCTGTTTTTT

clone_size: many
j_call: TRBJ1-1
v_call: TRBV7-2
d_call: -
cdr3_aa: CASSTQLNTEAFF
cdr3_nt: TGTGCCAGCAGCACCCAGTTGAACACTGAAGCTTTCTTT

clone_size: -
j_call: TRBJ2-1
v_call: TRBV13
d_call: -
cdr3_aa: CASSFSEEPRNEQFF
cdr3_nt: TGTGCCAGCAGCTTTAGCGAGGAGCCTCGCAATGAGCAGTTCTTC

clone_size: few
j_call: TRBJ2-7
v_call: TRBV6-2/TRBV6-3
d_call: -
cdr3_aa: CASSRGGIYEQYF
cdr3_nt: TGTGCCAGCAGTAGGGGGGGCATCTACGAGCAGTACTTC

clone_size: many
j_call: TRBJ1-1
v_call: TRBV20-1
d_call: -
cdr3_aa: CSARDIYMNTEAFF
cdr3_nt: TGCAGTGCTAGAGATATTTACATGAACACTGAAGCTTTCTTT

clone_size: many
j_call: TRBJ2-3
v_call: TRBV12-3/TRBV12-4
d_call: TRBD1
cdr3_aa: CASSLARTDREDTQYF
cdr3_nt: TGTGCCAGCAGTTTAGCCCGCACCGACAGGGAAGATACGCAGTATTTT

clone_size: many
j_call: TRBJ2-1
v_call: TRBV5-1
d_call: -
cdr3_aa: CASSLVGASANEQFF
cdr3_nt: TGCGCCAGCAGCTTGGTGGGGGCGTCCGCCAATGAGCAGTTCTTC

clone_size: many
j_call: TRBJ1-4
v_call: TRBV4-3
d_call: TRBD1
cdr3_aa: CASSPGQTRGEKLFF
cdr3_nt: TGCGCCAGCAGTCCGGGACAGACACGGGGTGAAAAACTGTTTTTT

clone_size: many
j_call: TRBJ1-2
v_call: TRBV7-3
d_call: -
cdr3_aa: CASSLEPRGAPRIGYTF
cdr3_nt: TGTGCCAGCAGCTTGGAACCACGAGGGGCTCCCCGTATCGGCTACACCTTC

clone_size: many
j_call: TRBJ1-2
v_call: TRBV20-1
d_call: TRBD1
cdr3_aa: CSADGDRGYTF
cdr3_nt: TGCAGTGCCGATGGGGACAGGGGCTACACCTTC

clone_size: many
j_call: TRBJ1-2
v_call: TRBV5-1
d_call: -
cdr3_aa: CASSQGSSGGYTF
cdr3_nt: TGCGCCAGCTCTCAAGGGTCTTCGGGAGGCTACACCTTC

clone_size: many
j_call: TRBJ2-1
v_call: TRBV7-2
d_call: TRBD2
cdr3_aa: CASSPQSRAGGDNEQFF
cdr3_nt: TGTGCCAGCAGCCCGCAGTCTCGAGCGGGGGGCGACAATGAGCAGTTCTTC

clone_size: many
j_call: TRBJ2-5
v_call: TRBV10-3
d_call: TRBD2
cdr3_aa: CAIRTSGVLETQYF
cdr3_nt: TGTGCCATCAGAACTAGCGGGGTGTTGGAGACCCAGTACTTC

clone_size: many
j_call: TRBJ1-1
v_call: TRBV28
d_call: -
cdr3_aa: CASSSPGGSNTEAFF
cdr3_nt: TGTGCCAGCAGTTCCCCGGGGGGGTCGAACACTGAAGCTTTCTTT

clone_size: -
j_call: TRBJ2-6
v_call: TRBV19
d_call: -
cdr3_aa: CASSGDSGANVLTF
cdr3_nt: TGTGCCAGTAGTGGGGACTCTGGGGCCAACGTCCTGACTTTC

clone_size: few
j_call: TRBJ2-6
v_call: TRBV19
d_call: -
cdr3_aa: CASSIKTVSSGANVLTF
cdr3_nt: TGTGCCAGTAGTATCAAAACAGTCAGCTCTGGGGCCAACGTCCTGACTTTC

clone_size: many
j_call: TRBJ2-3
v_call: TRBV6-1
d_call: TRBD2
cdr3_aa: CASRTYGGTDTQYF
cdr3_nt: TGTGCCAGCAGGACCTACGGGGGGACAGATACGCAGTATTTT

clone_size: many
j_call: TRBJ1-4
v_call: TRBV20-1
d_call: -
cdr3_aa: CSASPGTQGEKLFF
cdr3_nt: TGCAGTGCTTCCCCCGGGACCCAGGGTGAAAAACTGTTTTTT

clone_size: few
j_call: TRBJ2-1
v_call: TRBV10-3
d_call: -
cdr3_aa: CAISESRGYDNEQFF
cdr3_nt: TGTGCCATCAGTGAGTCCAGGGGTTATGACAATGAGCAGTTCTTC

clone_size: many
j_call: TRBJ2-3
v_call: TRBV20-1
d_call: -
cdr3_aa: CSASRQLFTDTQYF
cdr3_nt: TGCAGTGCTAGTCGACAGCTATTCACAGATACGCAGTATTTT

clone_size: many
j_call: TRBJ2-1
v_call: TRBV6-2/TRBV6-3
d_call: -
cdr3_aa: CASTKRGEQFF
cdr3_nt: TGTGCCAGCACTAAACGGGGGGAGCAGTTCTTC

clone_size: many
j_call: TRBJ2-3
v_call: TRBV9
d_call: -
cdr3_aa: CASSVDGARTDTQYF
cdr3_nt: TGTGCCAGCAGCGTAGACGGGGCCCGCACAGATACGCAGTATTTT

clone_size: few
j_call: TRBJ2-5
v_call: TRBV9
d_call: TRBD2
cdr3_aa: CASKRSGGPEETQYF
cdr3_nt: TGTGCCAGCAAGCGGAGCGGGGGGCCAGAAGAGACCCAGTACTTC

clone_size: many
j_call: TRBJ1-3
v_call: TRBV4-3
d_call: -
cdr3_aa: CASSQENSSGNTIYF
cdr3_nt: TGCGCCAGCAGCCAAGAGAACAGCTCTGGAAACACCATATATTTT

clone_size: many
j_call: TRBJ2-1
v_call: TRBV20-1
d_call: TRBD2
cdr3_aa: CSASRTSGFFYNEQFF
cdr3_nt: TGCAGTGCCAGCAGAACTAGCGGCTTTTTTTACAATGAGCAGTTCTTC

clone_size: -
j_call: TRBJ1-5
v_call: TRBV5-6
d_call: -
cdr3_aa: CASSLAGVSNQPQHF
cdr3_nt: TGTGCCAGCAGCTTGGCAGGAGTTAGCAATCAGCCCCAGCATTTT

clone_size: -
j_call: TRBJ1-3
v_call: TRBV7-9
d_call: -
cdr3_aa: CASSLKFPSGNTIYF
cdr3_nt: TGTGCCAGCAGCTTAAAGTTCCCCTCTGGAAACACCATATATTTT

clone_size: many
j_call: TRBJ2-6
v_call: TRBV4-2
d_call: -
cdr3_aa: CASSLHSGSGANVLTF
cdr3_nt: TGTGCCAGCAGCCTCCACAGCGGGTCTGGGGCCAACGTCCTGACTTTC

clone_size: -
j_call: TRBJ2-5
v_call: TRBV28
d_call: -
cdr3_aa: CASSTGSETQYF
cdr3_nt: TGTGCCAGCAGTACAGGGTCAGAGACCCAGTACTTC

clone_size: many
j_call: TRBJ2-7
v_call: TRBV7-8
d_call: -
cdr3_aa: CASSSAAYEQYF
cdr3_nt: TGTGCCAGCAGCTCCGCGGCCTACGAGCAGTACTTC

clone_size: many
j_call: TRBJ1-6
v_call: TRBV27
d_call: -
cdr3_aa: CASTFSGQRNSPLHF
cdr3_nt: TGTGCCAGCACCTTCTCAGGGCAGCGAAATTCACCCCTCCACTTT

clone_size: many
j_call: TRBJ1-4
v_call: TRBV5-1
d_call: TRBD1
cdr3_aa: CASSQGQGVEKLFF
cdr3_nt: TGCGCCAGCAGCCAGGGACAGGGGGTTGAAAAACTGTTTTTT

clone_size: many
j_call: TRBJ2-7
v_call: TRBV12-3/TRBV12-4
d_call: TRBD1
cdr3_aa: CASSPRTGYEQYF
cdr3_nt: TGTGCCAGCAGTCCCAGGACAGGTTACGAGCAGTACTTC

clone_size: many
j_call: TRBJ2-2
v_call: TRBV7-2
d_call: -
cdr3_aa: CASRLRGTGELFF
cdr3_nt: TGTGCCAGCAGACTTCGGGGCACCGGGGAGCTGTTTTTT

clone_size: many
j_call: TRBJ2-3
v_call: TRBV11-3
d_call: -
cdr3_aa: CASSLDYTDTQYF
cdr3_nt: TGTGCCAGCAGCTTAGATTACACAGATACGCAGTATTTT

clone_size: -
j_call: TRBJ1-4
v_call: TRBV11-2
d_call: TRBD1
cdr3_aa: CASSQNPSGTGFREKLFF
cdr3_nt: TGTGCCAGCAGCCAAAATCCCTCCGGGACAGGGTTTCGTGAAAAACTGTTTTTT

clone_size: many
j_call: TRBJ1-1
v_call: TRBV7-3
d_call: TRBD1
cdr3_aa: CASSLMGQLNTEAFF
cdr3_nt: TGTGCCAGCAGCTTAATGGGACAGCTCAACACTGAAGCTTTCTTT

clone_size: few
j_call: TRBJ1-2
v_call: TRBV6-6
d_call: -
cdr3_aa: CASSQGFYGYTF
cdr3_nt: TGTGCCAGCAGTCAGGGGTTCTATGGCTACACCTTC

clone_size: few
j_call: TRBJ1-1
v_call: TRBV30
d_call: -
cdr3_aa: CAQIGGPNTEAFF
cdr3_nt: TGTGCCCAAATTGGGGGCCCTAACACTGAAGCTTTCTTT

clone_size: many
j_call: TRBJ1-1
v_call: TRBV5-1
d_call: -
cdr3_aa: CASSPWRGRQGIPEAFF
cdr3_nt: TGCGCCAGCAGCCCTTGGAGGGGCCGGCAGGGGATCCCTGAAGCTTTCTTT

clone_size: once
j_call: TRBJ1-2
v_call: TRBV27
d_call: -
cdr3_aa: CASSLAGVGYTF
cdr3_nt: TGTGCCAGCAGTTTGGCAGGGGTTGGCTACACCTTC

clone_size: many
j_call: TRBJ2-2
v_call: TRBV6-2/TRBV6-3
d_call: TRBD1
cdr3_aa: CASRPNTGGNTGELFF
cdr3_nt: TGTGCCAGCAGGCCCAACACAGGGGGGAACACCGGGGAGCTGTTTTTT

clone_size: few
j_call: TRBJ2-3
v_call: TRBV3-1
d_call: TRBD2
cdr3_aa: CASSQAGQRGSSTDTQYF
cdr3_nt: TGTGCCAGCAGCCAAGCCGGCCAGCGGGGGTCTAGCACAGATACGCAGTATTTT

clone_size: many
j_call: TRBJ2-2
v_call: TRBV18
d_call: -
cdr3_aa: CASSPSAPGTGELFF
cdr3_nt: TGTGCCAGCTCACCGTCGGCCCCAGGGACCGGGGAGCTGTTTTTT

clone_size: few
j_call: TRBJ1-1
v_call: TRBV25-1
d_call: TRBD1
cdr3_aa: CASSEWRTGLPEAFF
cdr3_nt: TGTGCCAGCAGTGAATGGCGGACAGGGCTTCCTGAAGCTTTCTTT

clone_size: many
j_call: TRBJ1-1
v_call: TRBV5-1
d_call: TRBD1
cdr3_aa: CASSLTGEPGDTEAFF
cdr3_nt: TGCGCCAGCAGCTTGACAGGGGAGCCGGGGGACACTGAAGCTTTCTTT